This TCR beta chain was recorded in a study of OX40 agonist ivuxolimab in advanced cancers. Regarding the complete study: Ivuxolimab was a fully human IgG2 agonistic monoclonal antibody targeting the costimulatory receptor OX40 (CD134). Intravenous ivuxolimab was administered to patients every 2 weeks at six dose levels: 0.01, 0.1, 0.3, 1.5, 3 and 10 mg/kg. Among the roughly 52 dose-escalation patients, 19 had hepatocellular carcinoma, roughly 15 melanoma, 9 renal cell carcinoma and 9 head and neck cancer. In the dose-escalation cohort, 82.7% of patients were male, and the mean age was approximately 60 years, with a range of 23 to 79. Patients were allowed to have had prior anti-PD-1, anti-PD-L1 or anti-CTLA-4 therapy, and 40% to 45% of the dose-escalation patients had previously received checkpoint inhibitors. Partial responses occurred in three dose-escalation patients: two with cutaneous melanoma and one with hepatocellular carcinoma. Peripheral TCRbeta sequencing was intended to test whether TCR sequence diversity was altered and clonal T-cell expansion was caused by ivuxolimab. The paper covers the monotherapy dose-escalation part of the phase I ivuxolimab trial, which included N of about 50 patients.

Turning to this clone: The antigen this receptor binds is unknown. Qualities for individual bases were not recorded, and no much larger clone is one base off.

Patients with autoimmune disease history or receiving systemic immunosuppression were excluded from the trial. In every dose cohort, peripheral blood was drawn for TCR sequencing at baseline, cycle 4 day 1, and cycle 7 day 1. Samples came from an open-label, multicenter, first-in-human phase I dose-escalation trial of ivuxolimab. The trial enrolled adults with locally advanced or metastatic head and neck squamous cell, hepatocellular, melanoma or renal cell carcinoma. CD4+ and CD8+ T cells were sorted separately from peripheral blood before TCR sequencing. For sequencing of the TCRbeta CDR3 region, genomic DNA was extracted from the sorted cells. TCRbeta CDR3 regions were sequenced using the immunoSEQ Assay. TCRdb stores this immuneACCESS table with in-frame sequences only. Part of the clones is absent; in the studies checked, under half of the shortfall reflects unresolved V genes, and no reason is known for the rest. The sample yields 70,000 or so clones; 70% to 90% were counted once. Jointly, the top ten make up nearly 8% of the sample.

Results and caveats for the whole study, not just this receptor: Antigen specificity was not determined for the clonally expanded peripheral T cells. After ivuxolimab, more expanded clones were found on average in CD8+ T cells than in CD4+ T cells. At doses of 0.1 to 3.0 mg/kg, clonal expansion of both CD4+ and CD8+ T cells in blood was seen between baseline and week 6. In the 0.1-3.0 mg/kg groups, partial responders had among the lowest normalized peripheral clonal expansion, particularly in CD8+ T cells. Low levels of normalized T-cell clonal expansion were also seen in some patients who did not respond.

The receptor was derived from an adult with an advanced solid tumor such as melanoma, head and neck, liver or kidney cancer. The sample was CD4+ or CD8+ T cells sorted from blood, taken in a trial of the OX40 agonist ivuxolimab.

The nucleotides are TGCGCCAGCAGCCAAGATAGGGGACTAGCCGGGCGCAGCGAGCAGTACTTC. It specifies CASSQDRGLAGRSEQYF. The chain is encoded by TRBV4-1 joined to TRBJ2-7; 9 nucleotides in the junction match TRBD2. Unmatched junction bases come to 12, with V trimmed by 0 bases and J by 6 bases. Sequences MGHRA (CDR1) and YSYEKL (CDR2) are obtained from the germline V gene. The CDR3, from cysteine to phenylalanine, totals 17 residues. CDR3 DNA only is kept here, 51 bases in frame from base 1.